This record concerns one T cell receptor beta chain sequence. Its antigen has not been determined. Qualities for individual bases were not recorded, and no much larger clone is one base off. The CDR3 regions of human TCRbeta chains were subjected to immunosequencing. In the authors' own workflow: TCRs in the repertoires were compared against a reference library of SARS-CoV-2-specific TCRs that had been generated with the MIRA antigen-specificity platform. Breadth was defined as the fraction of unique TCRs that were SARS-CoV-2-associated. Depth was defined as the fraction of total T cells that were SARS-CoV-2-associated. Using the MIRA data, each spike-specific TCR was mapped to the spike region that the TCR reacts to and placed in a CD4 or CD8 class. Log10-transformed breadth and depth values were compared by one-way ANOVA with Sidak's multiple comparisons tests. The clones in this table, taken by TCRdb from immuneACCESS, are in-frame only. Not every clone is retained; where verified, under half of the shortfall comes from an unresolved V gene, and the cause of the rest is unknown. That table supplies the V and J calls and clone size; D and trimming were determined from the DNA. This sample has 130,000 or so clones in its table, and roughly 93% of those were observed once. The ten largest clonotypes hold roughly 6.6% of the sample.

Looking up the germline V gene yields CDR1 SQVTM and CDR2 ANQGSEA. From cysteine to phenylalanine, the CDR3 is 13 amino acids long. The read is trimmed to its CDR3 DNA, 39 bases read in frame from base 1. V is shortened by 7 bases, J by 3 bases, and the region joining them spans 13 bases. Sample time point, as interpreted from the label and publication: baseline before first vaccination. Vaccinee samples came from UK trials COV001 and COV002, including a single-blind randomized controlled phase 2/3 trial of AZD1222 (ChAdOx1 nCoV-19) in healthy adults. Trial participant PBMC samples were collected at day 0 and day 28 after the second dose for TCRbeta chain sequencing. This sample was taken from a study of T cell responses to AZD1222 COVID-19 vaccine (dated by TCRdb to 2020 to 2023). In the study overall: AZD1222 recipients with second doses at about 4 weeks or about 12 weeks were pooled, because spike-specific TCR depth and breadth did not differ between schedules. A total of 233 trial participants underwent TCR sequencing, of whom about 210 received two doses of AZD1222 and about 25 received two doses of the MenACWY control vaccine. Trial participants were enrolled by age into subgroups of 18-55, 56-69 and 70-plus years, and around 140, 26 and 57 TCR-sequenced participants, respectively, were included in these subgroups.

Paper-wide results and their limitations: Participants were mostly white British, with more females than males. The authors suggested clonal diversity may have been underestimated. In the small 56-69-year group, the increase in depth fell short of significance, most likely because of low power. Vaccine-associated CD4 TCRs spanned the whole spike protein, with dominant responses in regions 160-218 and 743-854. Because no day 14 peak-response samples were available, repertoires were characterized only after the peak T cell response. After two AZD1222 doses, spike-specific TCR breadth and depth were significantly higher than at day 0 and than in MenACWY recipients. Reportedly, almost half of the unique spike-specific TCRs recognized epitopes lying outside the regions that are mutated in the B.1.351 and B.1.1.7 variants. Conclusions about previously exposed vaccinees are limited because only six or seven AZD1222 recipients were SARS-CoV-2 seropositive at baseline.

The clonotype was recovered from an adult in good health. The sequenced sample was peripheral blood, obtained on day 0 of AZD1222 vaccination. The chain links TRBV29-1 with TRBJ2-1, with the D gene not confidently named. The DNA sequence is as follows: TGCAGCGACGACACCCTCATCTACAATGAGCAGTTCTTC. Its amino acids are CSDDTLIYNEQFF.